The 21 T cell receptor beta chains listed next were all sequenced from one sample in a study of shared clonotypes between healthy human individuals. Only in-frame clones appear in the TCRdb table, and some are missing; sequencing was by immunoSEQ multiplex PCR. The sample contains around 510,000 clones, roughly 79% of which appear only once. The specimen sequenced was PBMCs. The receptor source for this set is a middle-aged woman in good health. Some clones in this sample may be carry-over from other donors' samples.

The table lists this clone with many counts. Other DNA sequences in this specimen translate into the identical CDR3. The chain uses TRBV10-1 and TRBJ1-1; D gene uncertain. V shed 7 bases and J shed 2 bases, with 11 bases lying between them. The CDR3 sequence is 13 residues long. Germline CDR1 reads WNHNN; CDR2 reads SYGVQD (reference sequence). CDR3 region: CASMGGANTEAFF. As DNA, the CDR3 is TGCGCCAGCATGGGAGGTGCAAACACTGAAGCTTTCTTT.

The J gene is TRBJ2-1, the V gene TRBV7-6; no reliable D call. The CDR3 consists of 13 residues. Trimming took off 4 bases at V and 3 bases at J, with 7 bases between the two ends. Germline CDR1 SGHVS, CDR2 FNYEAQ. This CDR3 reads CASSSPNYNEQFF. The CDR3 DNA is TGTGCCAGCAGCTCGCCGAACTACAATGAGCAGTTCTTC.

The chain has TRBV5-1 and TRBJ2-5, with 13 bases matching TRBD2. Unmatched junction bases numbered 5, after V lost 4 bases and J lost 5 bases. This CDR3 has 15 residues. The V gene's germline CDR1 is SGHRS and CDR2 YFSETQ. This CDR3 reads CASSPLTSGGETQYF. The CDR3 DNA reads TGCGCCAGCAGCCCCTTGACTAGCGGGGGGGAGACCCAGTACTTC.

This clone turned up a few times. This rearrangement joins TRBV25-1 to TRBJ1-4, with D possibly matching TRBD1 (5 bases). This CDR3 comprises 15 residues. Trimming shortened V by 3 bases and J by 7 bases, and 15 bases separated the two germline ends. Germline CDR1 and CDR2: MGHDK and SYGVNS. The CDR3 bases are TGTGCCAGCAGTGAGGGGGGGAGGGGCGGTGAAAAACTGTTTTTT. Translating gives CASSEGGRGGEKLFF.

Here the CDR3 DNA reads TGTGCCAGCAGTTCGGCAGGGGCTGGAAACACCATATATTTT. Its translation is CASSSAGAGNTIYF. This sequence joins TRBV27 and TRBJ1-3, with D perhaps TRBD1 (6 bases). The germline V gene has CDR1 MNHEY and CDR2 SMNVEV (reference sequence). Trimming left V 4 bases short and J 2 bases short, with 9 bases between. This CDR3 region has 14 residues.

V is TRBV11-2 and J is TRBJ2-1; maybe TRBD2 (6 bases). This CDR3 has 13 amino acids. The germline V and J ends were trimmed by 5 bases and 7 bases, with 12 bases remaining between them. The germline CDR1 and CDR2 sequences are SGHAT and FQNNGV. This CDR3 reads CASSGGLYNEQFF. For the CDR3, the DNA is TGTGCCAGCAGCGGGGGACTGTATAATGAGCAGTTCTTC.

About this clone: At the DNA level, this CDR3 is encoded by other sequences in the same sample as well. The V call is TRBV10-3, the J call TRBJ2-3; D is unresolved. The germline V gene has CDR1 ENHRY and CDR2 SYGVKD. The CDR3 consists of 14 residues. Deletions cut 0 bases from V and 2 bases from J, with 6 bases between. DNA for the CDR3: TGTGCCATCAGTGAGTCGGACCACACAGATACGCAGTATTTT. Its protein product is CAISESDHTDTQYF.

This chain connects TRBV28 to TRBJ1-1; unclear D gene. CDR1 and CDR2 (germline): MDHEN, SYDVKM. Trimming removed 5 bases from V and 6 bases from J, with 13 bases in between. The length of the CDR3 is 13 residues. CDR3 in amino acids: CASSTRREAEAFF. The CDR3, as DNA: TGTGCCAGCAGTACCCGCCGGGAGGCTGAAGCTTTCTTT. The whole variable domain, remainder taken from reference TRBV28 and TRBJ1-1, is DVKVTQSSRYLVKRTGEKVFLECVQDMDHENMFWYRQDPGLGLRLIYFSYDVKMKEKGDIPEGYSVSREKKERFSLILESASTNQTSMYLCASSTRREAEAFFGQGTRLTVV.

This chain joins TRBV28 and TRBJ1-5; no reliable D call. Germline CDR1 is MDHEN and CDR2 is SYDVKM. The V gene lost 4 bases and the J gene lost 0 bases, with 7 bases spanning the gap. This CDR3 has 14 amino acids. This CDR3 reads CASSSTNSNQPQHF. The CDR3 DNA sequence: TGTGCCAGCAGTTCGACGAATAGCAATCAGCCCCAGCATTTT.

In DNA form, the CDR3 reads TGTGCCTGGAGGGACCTCGGGGGGCCCGGGGTCCTCGAGCAGTACTTC. Its protein product is CAWRDLGGPGVLEQYF. The J gene is TRBJ2-5, the V gene TRBV30; D perhaps matches TRBD2 (7 bases). The tail of the sequence fits TRBJ2-7 better, so the J call may be wrong. The CDR3 runs 16 residues. Germline V gives CDR1 GTSNPN, CDR2 SVGIG (reference sequence).

The V and J genes are TRBV11-2 and TRBJ2-1; possible D gene TRBD2, 6 bases. Between the trimmed V and J ends, which lost 1 base and 4 bases, there was a span of 11 bases. The CDR3 contains 15 residues. Germline-derived CDR1 and CDR2 are SGHAT and FQNNGV. DNA of the CDR3: TGTGCCAGCAGCTTAGCGGGAGCCGGATACAATGAGCAGTTCTTC. Encoded protein: CASSLAGAGYNEQFF.

Of note for this clone: Only one base separates this from a far larger clonotype, so it likely reflects a read error. The same CDR3 is also encoded by other DNA sequences in this sample. The chain joins TRBV9 to TRBJ1-2; 7 bases match TRBD1. The ends lost 5 bases at V and 9 bases at J; junction bases unmatched: 10. The germline V gene has CDR1 SGDLS and CDR2 YYNGEE. The CDR3 has 13 amino acids. The CDR3 spells CASSGPGQARYTF. Written as DNA, the CDR3 is TGTGCCAGCAGTGGACCCGGACAGGCCCGCTACACCTTC. The whole variable domain, remainder taken from reference TRBV9 and TRBJ1-2, is DSGVTQTPKHLITATGQRVTLRCSPRSGDLSVYWYQQSLDQGLQFLIQYYNGEERAKGNILERFSAQQFPDLHSELNLSSLELGDSALYFCASSGPGQARYTFGSGTRLTVV.

V usage is TRBV9 and J usage is TRBJ2-1; TRBD2 might be the D (5 bases). V lost 4 bases and J lost 6, with 17 bases in between. The germline V gene has CDR1 SGDLS and CDR2 YYNGEE. The CDR3 spans 15 residues. The CDR3 DNA follows: TGTGCCAGCAGCTATACTAGTTACGTAAGCAATGAGCAGTTCTTC. It codes for CASSYTSYVSNEQFF.

Details on this clone: Other DNA sequences in the sample encode the same CDR3. The chain has TRBV5-1 and TRBJ2-1; D not resolved. The CDR3 runs 11 residues. Trimming removed 5 bases from V and 4 bases from J, with 4 bases in between. The germline CDR1 and CDR2 sequences are SGHRS and YFSETQ. The CDR3 region has the DNA TGCGCCAGCAGGGGGTACAATGAGCAGTTCTTC. Its translation: CASRGYNEQFF.

The chain has TRBV30 and TRBJ2-7; D uncertain. The CDR3 runs to 11 residues. Trimming shortened V by 8 bases and J by 2 bases, and 10 bases separated the two germline ends. The germline gives CDR1 GTSNPN, CDR2 SVGIG (reference sequence). The CDR3 reads CAGDTAYEQYF. In DNA, the CDR3 is TGTGCCGGCGACACGGCCTACGAGCAGTACTTC.

V gene TRBV2 combines with J gene TRBJ2-2; 10 bases are shared with TRBD1. The CDR3 length is 13 residues. V gave up 6 bases and J gave up 5 bases; unmatched junction bases: 0. Germline CDR1 is SNHLY and CDR2 is FYNNEI. CDR3 sequence reads: CASRDRGTGELFF. The CDR3 region has the DNA TGTGCCAGCAGGGACAGGGGGACCGGGGAGCTGTTTTTT.

This clone was seen more than once but under ten times. V gene TRBV2 combines with J gene TRBJ2-5; TRBD2 agrees at 12 bases. The better agreement between TRBJ2-7 and the DNA end casts doubt on the J call. CDR3 size: 19 residues. From germline, CDR1 is SNHLY and CDR2 FYNNEI. This chain's CDR3 is CASSDGILAGGIPPYEQYF. The CDR3 DNA follows: TGTGCCAGCAGTGACGGAATCCTAGCGGGAGGGATCCCCCCCTACGAGCAGTACTTC.

The chain has TRBV20-1 and TRBJ2-7; D unresolved. CDR1 DFQATT and CDR2 SNEGSKA come from the germline V gene (reference sequence). V was shortened by 6 bases and J by 2 bases, with 8 bases between the two germline ends. The CDR3 extends over 11 amino acids. CDR3 sequence (DNA): TGCAGTGCAAGTCCTACCTACGAGCAGTACTTC. This encodes CSASPTYEQYF.

This chain uses TRBV29-1 with TRBJ2-1; D is possibly TRBD1 (6 bases). V was cut by 7 bases and J by 2 bases, with 12 bases left in between. The CDR3 spans 13 residues. The germline gives CDR1 SQVTM, CDR2 ANQGSEA. The CDR3 DNA is TGCAGCGCCCTCTACAGGGCCTACAATGAGCAGTTCTTC. Protein sequence: CSALYRAYNEQFF.

This chain links TRBV30 with TRBJ2-3; D possibly corresponds to TRBD1 (6 bases). The CDR3 runs to 14 residues. Germline CDR1 reads GTSNPN; CDR2 reads SVGIG (reference sequence). V was cut by 3 bases and J by 1 base, with 11 bases left in between. Here the CDR3 reads CAWRDRQGTDTQYF. CDR3 in DNA: TGTGCCTGGAGAGACCGACAGGGCACAGATACGCAGTATTTT.

A few counts support this clone. The chain uses TRBV30 and TRBJ1-1, with 9 bases identical to TRBD1. CDR3 size: 13 residues. From germline, CDR1 is GTSNPN and CDR2 SVGIG (reference sequence). The V segment lost 5 bases and the J segment 1 base; nucleotides outside the gene matches: 2. The CDR3 spells CAWRDRENTEAFF. CDR3 sequence (DNA): TGTGCCTGGCGGGACAGGGAGAACACTGAAGCTTTCTTT.